The 3 T cell receptor beta chains reported below all come from one sample, sequenced in a study of blood T cell repertoires in COVID-19. Clones were sequenced by immunoSEQ multiplex PCR, and TCRdb holds only the in-frame ones, with some missing. This table has roughly 170,000 clones, approximately 87% appearing once. Sequenced material: PBMCs or T cells enriched from blood (not recorded which). The source is a woman in her forties or fifties who had recovered from COVID-19.

This clone was detected once. The chain employs TRBV28 and TRBJ2-7; possible D gene TRBD2, 6 bases. The CDR3 runs to 15 residues. The V end lost 1 base, the J end lost 0 bases, and 10 bases lay between the germline ends. Germline CDR1 MDHEN, CDR2 SYDVKM. The chain's CDR3 is CASSLSGSPSYEQYV. Written as DNA, the CDR3 is TGTGCCAGCAGTTTATCCGGGAGTCCCTCCTACGAGCAGTACGTC.

Of note for this clone: This CDR3 is also generated by other DNA sequences in the sample. V is TRBV5-4 and J is TRBJ2-2; D is uncertain. Germline V lookup: CDR1 SGHNT, CDR2 YYREEE (reference sequence). Trimming took 4 bases from V and 1 from J, leaving 2 bases between them. The CDR3 sequence is 12 residues long. CDR3 in amino acids: CASSRNTGELFF. In nucleotides, the CDR3 is TGTGCCAGCAGCCGGAACACCGGGGAGCTGTTTTTT. Based on the CDR3 plus reference TRBV5-4 and TRBJ2-2, the full variable domain is ETGVTQSPTHLIKTRGQQVTLRCSSQSGHNTVSWYQQALGQGPQFIFQYYREEENGRGNFPPRFSGLQFPNYSSELNVNALELDDSALYLCASSRNTGELFFGEGSRLTVL.

This rearrangement joins TRBV29-1 to TRBJ2-1, with 10 bases aligning to TRBD2. This CDR3 has 21 residues. Trimming at V came to 0 bases and at J to 4 bases, leaving 21 bases not matched to a gene. Germline V CDR1 and CDR2: SQVTM, ANQGSEA. In DNA, the CDR3 is TGCAGCGTTGAAGATCGGGGCCTGGGTAGCGGGAGGCCCTTCTCTTACAATGAGCAGTTCTTC. Its protein product is CSVEDRGLGSGRPFSYNEQFF.